This TCR beta chain is drawn from a study of T cell repertoires in ileal Crohn's disease. Study-wide background: Surgery for a complication: stricturing in approximately 60%, penetrating in 39%. Thiopurines (about ten) or anti-TNF agents (roughly 17) were given postoperatively to about half.

General study results and limits: Mucosal expansions were suggested to be mainly CD8 T cells. Active smokers at surgery had more clonal expansions than non-smokers.

This CDR3 spans 14 amino acids. Germline V gene lookup returns CDR1 MNHNS and CDR2 SASEGT. The V end was cut by 8 bases, the J end by 5 bases, with 16 bases between. The table lists this clone with a count of one. Its specificity is not known. TCRdb's table, derived via immunoSEQ multiplex PCR, lists solely in-frame clones and lacks some. In the table there are approximately 9,000 clones, around three quarters of which are singletons. The TCR originated in an adult with Crohn's disease. Sequences were obtained from ileal tissue. The chain links TRBV6-1 to TRBJ1-5; a possible D gene is TRBD1 (5 bases). The CDR3 here is CASGRGGSYQPQHF. As DNA, the CDR3 is TGTGCCAGCGGCCGGGGGGGGTCCTATCAGCCCCAGCATTTT.